A single sample is the source of the 24 T cell receptor beta chains below, sequenced in a study of beta chain features in type 1 diabetes (dated by TCRdb to about 2018). The receptor library was made with the immunoSEQ multiplex PCR assay. The High Capacity cDNA Reverse Transcription Kit was used to reverse transcribe all of the isolated RNA, meaning that expressed TCRB transcripts were what got sequenced. Drawn from immuneACCESS, this table holds only the in-frame rearrangements with V and J called that TCRdb kept. Clones are partly lost; checked studies trace under half to an unresolved V gene and leave the rest unexplained. Here the sample has 450,000 to 550,000 clones; roughly 30% occur a single time. Of the sample, more than 0.055% falls within the top ten clones. The sequenced sample was naive CD4+ T cells from blood. What the cell subset or site label conveys for this sample: true naive CD4+ T cells. These receptors all stem from a man aged 18-30 years in good health.

The J gene is TRBJ1-3, the V gene TRBV7-9; no clear D gene. V was pared by 5 bases and J by 1 base, with 18 bases between. Per germline, CDR1 SEHNR and CDR2 FQNEAQ (reference sequence). The CDR3 length is 17 residues. The chain's CDR3 is CASSLRLDRGSGNTIYF. DNA for the CDR3: TGTGCCAGCAGCCTCCGACTAGATCGTGGATCTGGAAACACCATATATTTT.

The rearrangement joins TRBV30 to TRBJ2-1; D is undetermined. The V end lost 1 base, the J end lost 6 bases, and 10 bases lay between the germline ends. Germline loops: CDR1 GTSNPN, CDR2 SVGIG (reference sequence). The CDR3 spans 13 residues. The CDR3 DNA sequence: TGTGCCTGGAGTGCGTCTTTCGCCAATGAGCAGTTCTTC. As protein: CAWSASFANEQFF. Based on the CDR3 plus reference TRBV30 and TRBJ2-1, the full variable domain is SQTIHQWPATLVQPVGSPLSLECTVEGTSNPNLYWYRQAAGRGLQLLFYSVGIGQISSEVPQNLSASRPQDRQFILSSKKLLLSDSGFYLCAWSASFANEQFFGPGTRLTVL.

This clone was seen only a few times. Other DNA sequences from this sample encode an identical CDR3 as well. V usage is TRBV30 and J usage is TRBJ1-5, with 9 bases matching TRBD1. Germline V gene sequence: CDR1 GTSNPN, CDR2 SVGIG (reference sequence). Trimming cost V 3 bases and J 5 bases; bases outside gene matches: 2. This CDR3 contains 13 residues. The CDR3 DNA follows: TGTGCCTGGAGCACAGGGGGCGATCAGCCCCAGCATTTT. The encoded protein is CAWSTGGDQPQHF. Using reference TRBV30 and TRBJ1-5 for the parts outside the CDR3, the full variable domain is SQTIHQWPATLVQPVGSPLSLECTVEGTSNPNLYWYRQAAGRGLQLLFYSVGIGQISSEVPQNLSASRPQDRQFILSSKKLLLSDSGFYLCAWSTGGDQPQHFGDGTRLSIL.

This clone turned up a few times. The chain is built from TRBV30 and TRBJ2-3; D gene uncertain. Trimming removed 4 bases from V and 0 bases from J, with 11 bases in between. From germline, CDR1 is GTSNPN and CDR2 SVGIG (reference sequence). The CDR3 contains 14 residues. Here the CDR3 DNA reads TGTGCCTGGAACAGCGTCCATAGCACAGATACGCAGTATTTT. Protein product: CAWNSVHSTDTQYF.

The chain joins TRBV9 to TRBJ2-3; 8 bases line up with TRBD1. CDR3 length: 16 amino acids. Germline V gene data show CDR1 as SGDLS and CDR2 as YYNGEE. The trim removed 3 bases at V and 6 bases at J, leaving 12 bases unmatched. The CDR3 spells CASSDAGRGQRDTQYF. The CDR3 region has the DNA TGTGCCAGCAGCGATGCTGGCAGGGGGCAGAGGGATACGCAGTATTTT.

V usage is TRBV7-9 and J usage is TRBJ2-1; TRBD2 is a possible D gene (5 bases). V shed 5 bases and J shed 4 bases, with 18 bases lying between them. The length of the CDR3 is 16 residues. From germline, CDR1 is SEHNR and CDR2 FQNEAQ (reference sequence). Written as DNA, the CDR3 is TGTGCCAGCAGCCCGAGTGAGGGCGGTTTTTACAATGAGCAGTTCTTC. Translation gives CASSPSEGGFYNEQFF.

This clone was seen a handful of times. The chain combines TRBV29-1 with TRBJ1-1; D gene unclear. The CDR3 has 13 amino acids. Germline CDR1 reads SQVTM; CDR2 reads ANQGSEA. V was trimmed by 3 bases and J by 4 bases, leaving 12 bases between them. This CDR3 reads CSVDTGLSTEAFF. CDR3 nucleotides: TGCAGCGTTGACACGGGTCTCAGCACTGAAGCTTTCTTT.

The chain couples TRBV29-1 to TRBJ2-5; D gene ambiguous. The V end lost 0 bases, the J end lost 3 bases, and 11 bases lay between the germline ends. The CDR3 consists of 14 residues. CDR1 is SQVTM and CDR2 is ANQGSEA in the germline V gene. The CDR3 protein is CSVEDHRGKETQYF. In DNA, the CDR3 is TGCAGCGTTGAAGATCATAGAGGAAAAGAGACCCAGTACTTC.

Only a few counts were recorded for this clone. V is TRBV5-1 and J is TRBJ2-7, with 14 bases fitting TRBD2. This CDR3 has 16 amino acids. J was trimmed by 3 bases and V by 3 bases; bases with no gene match: 5. Germline values: CDR1 SGHRS, CDR2 YFSETQ. This CDR3 reads CASSWGLAGASYEQYF. The CDR3, as DNA: TGCGCCAGCAGCTGGGGACTAGCGGGAGCTAGCTACGAGCAGTACTTC.

The chain employs TRBV5-6 and TRBJ1-4; tentatively, D is TRBD1 (6 bases). This CDR3 has 14 amino acids. Trimming left V 0 bases short and J 8 bases short, with 11 bases between. The V gene's germline CDR1 is SGHDT and CDR2 YYEEEE. In nucleotides, the CDR3 is TGTGCCAGCAGCTTGGTGGGGGCTTCGGAAAAACTGTTTTTT. Its translation is CASSLVGASEKLFF.

CDR3 sequence (DNA): TGTGCCAGCAGCTTGAAGGGTCCCCAGCCCCAGCATTTT. Residues: CASSLKGPQPQHF. V usage is TRBV5-8 and J usage is TRBJ1-5; no firm D call. CDR1 SGHTS and CDR2 YDEGEE come from the germline V gene. This CDR3 has 13 amino acids. The V gene lost 1 base and the J gene lost 7 bases, with 9 bases spanning the gap.

This clone is a singleton in its sample. The V call is TRBV19, the J call TRBJ2-4, with a weak D call TRBD2 (5 bases). Germline CDR1 and CDR2: LNHDA and SQIVND (reference sequence). Deletions cut 1 base from V and 0 bases from J, with 10 bases between. The CDR3 has 16 residues. The CDR3 sequence: CASSIGGLLAKNIQYF. CDR3 bases: TGTGCCAGTAGTATAGGAGGGCTCCTAGCCAAAAACATTCAGTACTTC.

This clone was found a few times. The gene calls are TRBV15 and TRBJ2-3; D not certain. CDR1 and CDR2 from the germline V gene are LNHNV and YYDKDF (reference sequence). The V gene lost 1 base and the J gene lost 5 bases, with 4 bases spanning the gap. This CDR3 contains 12 residues. The CDR3 loop is CATSRVGDTQYF. DNA of the CDR3: TGTGCCACCAGCAGAGTCGGAGATACGCAGTATTTT.

This clone was picked up a small number of times. DNA of the CDR3: TGTGCCAGCAGGGGGACAGGGGTCGCCGAGCAGTACTTC. Amino acid sequence: CASRGTGVAEQYF. This chain joins TRBV28 and TRBJ2-7; TRBD1 matches at 10 bases. V shed 6 bases and J 6 bases; nucleotides not matched to a gene: 5. This CDR3 region has 13 residues. Germline values: CDR1 MDHEN, CDR2 SYDVKM.

J is TRBJ2-3 and V is TRBV7-9; the D gene is possibly TRBD2 (6 bases). The length of the CDR3 is 15 residues. Germline lookup yields CDR1 SEHNR and CDR2 FQNEAQ (reference sequence). V lost 2 bases and J 0 bases, leaving 9 bases between the germline ends. CDR3 DNA sequence: TGTGCCAGCAGCTTACAGGCGGGAAGCACAGATACGCAGTATTTT. Translated: CASSLQAGSTDTQYF.

The V and J genes are TRBV6-5 and TRBJ2-2; perhaps TRBD1 as D (5 bases). The ends were cut back, 6 bases at V and 7 bases at J, with 9 bases in the middle. This CDR3 has 12 amino acids. The germline CDR1 and CDR2 sequences are MNHEY and SVGAGI. In DNA form, the CDR3 reads TGTGCCAGCAGAACAGGATTCGGGGAGCTGTTTTTT. It encodes CASRTGFGELFF.

The chain combines TRBV6-5 with TRBJ2-2, with D possibly being TRBD1 (5 bases). In germline, CDR1 is MNHEY, CDR2 SVGAGI. This CDR3 is 14 amino acids long. Trimming removed 5 bases at V and 4 bases at J, with 11 bases between. The CDR3 region is CASSPLQGTGELFF. CDR3 nucleotide sequence: TGTGCCAGCAGTCCTCTCCAGGGCACCGGGGAGCTGTTTTTT.

The chain has TRBV7-8 and TRBJ2-2; TRBD1 matches at 10 bases. Trimming cost V 5 bases and J 6 bases; bases outside gene matches: 12. Germline V lookup: CDR1 SGHVS, CDR2 FQNEAQ. CDR3 size: 17 residues. The DNA for the CDR3 is TGTGCCAGCAGCCGAGACAGGGGGCTCTCCAAACCCGGGGAGCTGTTTTTT. This gives the protein CASSRDRGLSKPGELFF. Full variable domain (missing parts from reference TRBV7-8 and TRBJ2-2): GAGVSQSPRYKVAKRGQDVALRCDPISGHVSLFWYQQALGQGPEFLTYFQNEAQLDKSGLPSDRFFAERPEGSVSTLKIQRTQQEDSAVYLCASSRDRGLSKPGELFFGEGSRLTVL.

This clone was seen only a few times. The chain has TRBV28 and TRBJ2-5; D remains unclear. CDR3 length equals 12 residues. The germline CDR1 and CDR2 sequences are MDHEN and SYDVKM. The V end was cut by 2 bases, the J end by 5 bases, with 6 bases between. CDR3 coding DNA: TGTGCCAGCAGTTTAATCACCGAGACCCAGTACTTC. Protein: CASSLITETQYF. Filled out from reference TRBV28 and TRBJ2-5, the complete variable domain reads DVKVTQSSRYLVKRTGEKVFLECVQDMDHENMFWYRQDPGLGLRLIYFSYDVKMKEKGDIPEGYSVSREKKERFSLILESASTNQTSMYLCASSLITETQYFGPGTRLLVL.

This clone has only a few counts. The chain joins TRBV6-5 to TRBJ1-2; no reliable D call. The CDR3 is 14 residues long. Per the germline V gene, CDR1 is MNHEY and CDR2 is SVGAGI. The germline V and J ends were trimmed by 5 bases and 3 bases, with 13 bases remaining between them. In DNA, the CDR3 is TGTGCCAGCAGTCCTCCCCAGCCCTACTATGGCTACACCTTC. Its protein product is CASSPPQPYYGYTF.

This clone came up a few times. This chain joins TRBV7-2 and TRBJ2-1; 8 bases agree with TRBD2. The CDR3 has 14 amino acids. Looked up from germline, CDR1 is SGHTA and CDR2 is FQGNSA. The V gene end was trimmed by 1 base and the J gene end by 12 bases; junction bases not matched to a gene: 8. For the CDR3, the DNA is TGTGCCAGCAGCTTAGTCGGTAGCGGGAATTGGCAGTTCTTC. Protein product: CASSLVGSGNWQFF.

The gene calls are TRBV30 and TRBJ2-1, with D tentatively TRBD1 or TRBD2 (5 bases each). Germline CDR1 GTSNPN, CDR2 SVGIG (reference sequence). This CDR3 region has 17 residues. Trimming removed 0 bases from V and 7 bases from J, with 22 bases in between. As DNA, the CDR3 is TGTGCCTGGAGTGTAAAGTCCGGGGCGCATTTAAGGAATGAGCAGTTCTTC. This sequence encodes CAWSVKSGAHLRNEQFF.

The genes are TRBV5-1 and TRBJ2-7, with a weak D call TRBD2 (6 bases). Germline CDR1 is SGHRS and CDR2 is YFSETQ. CDR3 length: 13 residues. Trimming took 4 bases from V and 4 from J, leaving 12 bases between them. The CDR3 region is CASSLTGLYEQYF. The CDR3 DNA reads TGCGCCAGCAGCCTCACGGGACTTTACGAGCAGTACTTC. The full variable domain, in which reference TRBV5-1 and TRBJ2-7 provide the parts outside the CDR3, is KAGVTQTPRYLIKTRGQQVTLSCSPISGHRSVSWYQQTPGQGLQFLFEYFSETQRNKGNFPGRFSGRQFSNSRSEMNVSTLELGDSALYLCASSLTGLYEQYFGPGTRLTVT.

This clone was observed a handful of times. Other DNA sequences within the sample encode an identical CDR3. The J gene is TRBJ2-3, the V gene TRBV5-1; maybe TRBD1 (6 bases). Looked up from germline, CDR1 is SGHRS and CDR2 is YFSETQ. The CDR3 length is 14 residues. V was pared by 5 bases and J by 2 bases, with 12 bases between. Written as DNA, the CDR3 is TGCGCCAGCAGGCTGACAGGTTTCACAGATACGCAGTATTTT. Its translation: CASRLTGFTDTQYF.